These 5 T cell receptor beta chains originate from one sample sequenced in a study of blood T cell repertoires in COVID-19. The repertoire was sequenced with immunoSEQ multiplex PCR; TCRdb's copy has only in-frame clones and lacks some. The table shows 110,000 to 150,000 clones, with approximately 85% occurring only once. Input material: peripheral blood. The receptors shown here come from a man between 70 and 80 years old with acute or convalescent COVID-19.

The chain has TRBV29-1 and TRBJ2-7; TRBD1 matches at 8 bases. Germline V gene data show CDR1 as SQVTM and CDR2 as ANQGSEA. The CDR3 is 16 residues long. The junction had 11 bases not matched to a gene; V was cut back by 4 bases and J by 0 bases. CDR3: CSVGGQTGGFSYEQYF. CDR3 in DNA: TGCAGCGTTGGGGGGCAAACAGGGGGATTCTCCTACGAGCAGTACTTC.

V gene TRBV7-6 combines with J gene TRBJ1-1; a weak D match, TRBD1 (6 bases). Germline V gene lookup returns CDR1 SGHVS and CDR2 FNYEAQ. The CDR3 spans 15 residues. Trimming left V 5 bases short and J 3 bases short, with 16 bases between. The CDR3 DNA is TGTGCCAGCAGCGAAGGGGGGGCTTGGGACACTGAAGCTTTCTTT. It translates to CASSEGGAWDTEAFF.

The rearrangement uses TRBV6-5 and TRBJ2-7, with 11 bases matching TRBD2. Germline V gene data show CDR1 as MNHEY and CDR2 as SVGAGI. CDR3 length equals 16 residues. Trimming removed 2 bases from V and 6 bases from J; junction bases left unmatched: 9. CDR3 in DNA: TGTGCCAGCAGTTACGGTCTAGCGGGAGGTCTCGTCGAGCAGTACTTC. Translated, it gives CASSYGLAGGLVEQYF.

The sample holds a few counts of this clone. The rearrangement uses TRBV15 and TRBJ1-1; 10 bases are shared with TRBD1. J was trimmed by 7 bases and V by 0 bases; bases with no gene match: 5. Germline V gene sequence: CDR1 LNHNV, CDR2 YYDKDF (reference sequence). This CDR3 contains 15 residues. The chain's CDR3 is CATSRDVDRGREAFF. The CDR3 DNA reads TGTGCCACCAGCAGAGATGTAGACAGGGGGCGTGAAGCTTTCTTT.

The chain couples TRBV29-1 to TRBJ2-5, with D possibly being TRBD1 (5 bases). The CDR3 sequence is 11 residues long. Germline assignment: CDR1 SQVTM and CDR2 ANQGSEA. The V gene lost 6 bases and the J gene lost 4 bases, with 9 bases spanning the gap. Here the CDR3 reads CSVQRGETQYF. The CDR3 bases are TGCAGCGTCCAAAGGGGAGAGACCCAGTACTTC.